The clone carrying this TCR beta chain was seen a few times. Trimming took off 1 base at V and 2 bases at J, with 7 bases between the two ends. Looked up from germline, CDR1 is MDHEN and CDR2 is SYDVKM. CDR3 size: 14 residues. The record originates from a study of blood T cell repertoires in COVID-19. As for the study in general: Samples representing acute and convalescent COVID-19 were sourced from the United States, Italy and Spain.

In the original processing: Amplification of reference gene primers provided the estimated nucleated cell counts. Measured with immunoSEQ multiplex PCR; TCRdb has only the in-frame clones, and not every one. The V and J calls and clone size were taken over from that table, and D and trimming were inferred from the DNA. Of 120,000 to 150,000 clones in the sample, 88% were seen once. Participants spanned ages about 18 to 89 years and resided in 20 to 30 US areas. Participants' reported clinical history set cohort assignment. This chain joins TRBV28 and TRBJ2-3; tentative D call: TRBD2 (5 bases). The sequenced material came from PBMCs or T cells enriched from blood (not recorded which). The receptor was derived from a woman aged 25 to 39 with acute COVID-19. The CDR3 DNA sequence: TGTGCCAGCAGTTTATTGGGAGACACAGATACGCAGTATTTT. Amino acids: CASSLLGDTDTQYF.